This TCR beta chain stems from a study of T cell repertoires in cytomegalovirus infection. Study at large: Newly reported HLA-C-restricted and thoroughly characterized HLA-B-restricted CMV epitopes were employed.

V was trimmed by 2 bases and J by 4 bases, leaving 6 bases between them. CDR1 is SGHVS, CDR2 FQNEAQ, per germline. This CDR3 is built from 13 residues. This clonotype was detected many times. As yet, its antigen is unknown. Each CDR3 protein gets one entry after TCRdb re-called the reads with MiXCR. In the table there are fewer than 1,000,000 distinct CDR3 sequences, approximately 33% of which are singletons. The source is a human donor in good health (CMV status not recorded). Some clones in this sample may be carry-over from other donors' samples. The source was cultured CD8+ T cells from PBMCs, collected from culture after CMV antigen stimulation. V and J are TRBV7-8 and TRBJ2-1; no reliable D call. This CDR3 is CASSLSRYNEQFF. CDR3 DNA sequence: TGTGCCAGCAGCTTAAGTAGGTACAATGAGCAGTTCTTC.